This entry lists 10 T cell receptor beta chains sequenced from one sample in a study of blood T cell repertoires in COVID-19. Produced via immunoSEQ multiplex PCR; TCRdb's table is partial and in-frame only. The table lists around 260,000 clones, approximately 83% of them singletons. Material: peripheral blood. These TCRs come from a woman between 50 and 59 years old who had recovered from COVID-19.

This chain joins TRBV24-1 and TRBJ2-6, with D tentatively TRBD1 (6 bases). With 4 bases removed from V and 0 bases from J, the gap between germline ends came to 12 bases. CDR3 length equals 17 residues. CDR1 is KGHDR and CDR2 is SFDVKD in the germline V gene. The chain's CDR3 is CATSEAADSSGANVLTF. CDR3 DNA sequence: TGTGCCACCAGTGAGGCGGCGGACAGCTCTGGGGCCAACGTCCTGACTTTC.

The V gene is TRBV2, the J gene TRBJ1-4, with TRBD1 matching over 7 bases. V lost 4 bases to trimming and J lost 8 bases; unmatched junction nucleotides: 4. The germline gives CDR1 SNHLY, CDR2 FYNNEI. This CDR3 is built from 13 residues. The CDR3 protein is CASSGSGGEKLFF. Here the CDR3 DNA reads TGTGCCAGCAGTGGTTCAGGGGGGGAAAAACTGTTTTTT.

The chain carries TRBV27 and TRBJ1-4; TRBD1 might be the D (6 bases). CDR1 MNHEY and CDR2 SMNVEV come from the germline V gene (reference sequence). The CDR3 spans 15 residues. Trimming shortened V by 5 bases and J by 3 bases, and 13 bases separated the two germline ends. The CDR3 nucleotides read TGTGCCAGCAGTCCCTGGACAGCTTCTAATGAAAAACTGTTTTTT. It encodes CASSPWTASNEKLFF.

This clone occurred once. This chain connects TRBV10-3 to TRBJ1-4; D is perhaps TRBD1 (5 bases). The V gene lost 4 bases and the J gene lost 4 bases, with 7 bases spanning the gap. CDR1 ENHRY and CDR2 SYGVKD come from the germline V gene. CDR3 size: 13 residues. CDR3 sequence reads: CAISGGDNEKLFF. For the CDR3, the DNA is TGTGCCATCAGTGGGGGCGATAATGAAAAACTGTTTTTT.

V and J are TRBV5-1 and TRBJ2-1, with TRBD1 matching over 12 bases. V shed 3 bases and J 8 bases; nucleotides not matched to a gene: 15. This CDR3 is 18 amino acids long. Looked up from germline, CDR1 is SGHRS and CDR2 is YFSETQ. CDR3 protein: CASSYRLRGQGATDEQFF. The CDR3 nucleotides are TGCGCCAGCAGCTACCGTCTACGGGGACAGGGGGCAACCGATGAGCAGTTCTTC.

This clone was detected once. The gene calls are TRBV4-3 and TRBJ2-5; D perhaps matches TRBD2 (6 bases). The CDR3 spans 16 residues. Trimming took 1 base from V and 2 from J, leaving 14 bases between them. Germline-derived CDR1 and CDR2 are LGHNA and YSLEER. In nucleotides, the CDR3 is TGCGCCAGCAGCCAAGTGGGAATGGCGGGGCAAGAGACCCAGTACTTC. Its translation: CASSQVGMAGQETQYF.

This chain uses TRBV27 with TRBJ1-2; 10 positions agree with TRBD1. J gave up 4 bases and V 4 bases, and 6 bases lay outside the gene matches. This CDR3 has 15 amino acids. CDR1 is MNHEY and CDR2 is SMNVEV in the germline V gene (reference sequence). Written as DNA, the CDR3 is TGTGCCAGCAGTTCACCTGGGACAGGGGCCTATGGCTACACCTTC. Amino acids: CASSSPGTGAYGYTF.

This clone was counted once. V usage is TRBV5-1 and J usage is TRBJ1-6, with 7 nucleotides matching TRBD1. This CDR3 contains 14 residues. The trim removed 0 bases at V and 6 bases at J, leaving 0 bases unmatched. Germline V gene lookup returns CDR1 SGHRS and CDR2 YFSETQ. The CDR3 is CASSLGQGNSPLHF. CDR3 DNA sequence: TGCGCCAGCAGCTTGGGACAGGGTAATTCACCCCTCCACTTT.

The rearrangement links TRBV27 to TRBJ1-6, with TRBD1 matching 7 bases. CDR1 and CDR2 (germline): MNHEY, SMNVEV (reference sequence). V shed 0 bases and J 3 bases; nucleotides not matched to a gene: 8. This CDR3 is built from 18 residues. CDR3 DNA: TGTGCCAGCAGTTTATCGAAGGGGGCAGGATACTATAATTCACCCCTCCACTTT. Translating it yields CASSLSKGAGYYNSPLHF.

V usage is TRBV5-4 and J usage is TRBJ2-3; weak D call: TRBD1 (6 bases). The CDR3 is 16 residues long. Trimming shortened V by 0 bases and J by 7 bases, and 18 bases separated the two germline ends. Germline-derived CDR1 and CDR2 are SGHNT and YYREEE (reference sequence). CDR3 bases: TGTGCCAGCAGCTTGGCCCGGTCAGGGGCCGCCCATACGCAGTATTTT. Amino acids: CASSLARSGAAHTQYF.